The 16 T cell receptor beta chains given below trace back to one sample, sequenced in a study of control samples from healthy donors and cancer patients. Using immunoSEQ multiplex PCR, the repertoire was profiled, and TCRdb retains in-frame clones only, with some absent. Among some 200,000 clones listed, roughly 91% were seen once. What was sequenced was blood. These TCRs come from a woman in her 30s in good health.

The table lists this clone with a count of one. V is TRBV19 and J is TRBJ2-5; the D gene is possibly TRBD1 (6 bases). Trimming left V 4 bases short and J 5 bases short, with 11 bases between. Germline CDR1 LNHDA, CDR2 SQIVND (reference sequence). The CDR3 has 13 amino acids. CDR3 bases: TGTGCCAGTAGTAGCAGGGGTTGGGAGACCCAGTACTTC. It encodes CASSSRGWETQYF.

This clone was observed a single time. The chain is built from TRBV19 and TRBJ2-3; 11 bases agree with TRBD1. The CDR3 consists of 16 residues. V trimming: 5 bases; J trimming: 3 bases; junction bases outside the gene matches: 7. Germline V gene lookup returns CDR1 LNHDA and CDR2 SQIVND (reference sequence). DNA for the CDR3: TGTGCCAGTAGTTCCCCGGGACAGGGGGGTACAGATACGCAGTATTTT. This gives the protein CASSSPGQGGTDTQYF.

V usage is TRBV27 and J usage is TRBJ2-3, with 7 bases matching TRBD2. Germline CDR1 reads MNHEY; CDR2 reads SMNVEV (reference sequence). The V and J ends lost 0 bases and 2 bases, in that order; junction bases with no gene match: 5. This CDR3 region has 16 residues. CDR3 in DNA: TGTGCCAGCAGTTTATCACGGGACTACCTCACAGATACGCAGTATTTT. Its translation: CASSLSRDYLTDTQYF.

The V call is TRBV18, the J call TRBJ1-6, with 11 bases lining up with TRBD1. The V gene's germline CDR1 is KGHSH and CDR2 LQKENI. CDR3 length: 17 residues. V shed 4 bases, J shed 5 bases, and the junction held 7 bases outside the gene matches. The CDR3 protein is CASSRDRGTVNNSPLHF. The CDR3, as DNA: TGTGCCAGCTCACGGGACAGGGGGACAGTTAATAATTCACCCCTCCACTTT. The variable domain in full, with the rest retrieved from reference TRBV18 and TRBJ1-6, is NAGVMQNPRHLVRRRGQEARLRCSPMKGHSHVYWYRQLPEEGLKFMVYLQKENIIDESGMPKERFSAEFPKEGPSILRIQQVVRGDSAAYFCASSRDRGTVNNSPLHFGNGTRLTVT.

The rearrangement links TRBV4-2 to TRBJ2-7; 13 bases are a match to TRBD2. The CDR3 has 15 residues. Losses at the gene ends were 6 bases for V and 2 bases for J; bases not matched to a gene: 4. In germline, CDR1 is LGHNA, CDR2 YNFKEQ. The CDR3 reads CASRKGLAGAYEQYF. The DNA of the CDR3 is TGTGCCAGCAGAAAAGGACTAGCGGGGGCCTACGAGCAGTACTTC.

A word on this clone: The sample contains more than one DNA sequence encoding this CDR3. The chain has TRBV19 and TRBJ2-2; unclear D gene. V shed 9 bases and J shed 0 bases, with 8 bases lying between them. The CDR3 length is 13 residues. The V gene's germline CDR1 is LNHDA and CDR2 SQIVND (reference sequence). The CDR3 DNA sequence: TGTGCCAGCCTAACAACGAACACCGGGGAGCTGTTTTTT. Translation: CASLTTNTGELFF.

The gene calls are TRBV7-2 and TRBJ1-6; weak D call: TRBD1 (5 bases). CDR3 size: 16 residues. Germline V gives CDR1 SGHTA, CDR2 FQGNSA. Trimming cost V 3 bases and J 5 bases, with 14 bases left between them. The CDR3 spells CASSLGPIPNNSPLHF. The CDR3 nucleotides are TGTGCCAGCAGCTTGGGACCGATACCTAATAATTCACCCCTCCACTTT.

J is TRBJ2-3 and V is TRBV4-3, with TRBD1 matching over 7 bases. CDR1 and CDR2 from the germline V gene are LGHNA and YSLEER. J was trimmed by 0 bases and V by 1 base; bases with no gene match: 1. CDR3 length: 15 amino acids. The CDR3 loop reads CASSQGGQSTDTQYF. For the CDR3, the DNA is TGCGCCAGCAGCCAAGGGGGACAGAGCACAGATACGCAGTATTTT.

The genes are TRBV15 and TRBJ1-5; D remains unclear. V lost 0 bases and J lost 0, with 6 bases in between. This CDR3 has 15 amino acids. Germline loops: CDR1 LNHNV, CDR2 YYDKDF (reference sequence). CDR3 residues: CATSRDQSSNQPQHF. DNA of the CDR3: TGTGCCACCAGCAGAGACCAGTCTAGCAATCAGCCCCAGCATTTT.

The chain has TRBV6-5 and TRBJ1-1; tentative D call: TRBD1 (5 bases). Trimming pared 8 bases from V and 0 bases from J, leaving 10 bases between. Germline V gives CDR1 MNHEY, CDR2 SVGAGI. CDR3 size: 13 residues. In nucleotides, the CDR3 is TGTGCCAGCGGCCGGGGCATGAACACTGAAGCTTTCTTT. This codes for CASGRGMNTEAFF.

The chain uses TRBV5-6 and TRBJ2-7, with 10 bases matching TRBD2. V dropped 3 bases and J dropped 0; count of bases not matched to a gene: 6. CDR3 length equals 16 residues. Germline CDR1 reads SGHDT; CDR2 reads YYEEEE. The CDR3 nucleotides read TGTGCCAGCAGCTGGACAGGGACTAGCGTCTCCTACGAGCAGTACTTC. Its protein product is CASSWTGTSVSYEQYF.

Remarks on this clone: This CDR3 is missing its conserved last phenylalanine or tryptophan, likely due to a read error. Because the CDR3's place on the DNA is in doubt, the DNA is left out and the CDR3 is given as listed by TCRdb. CDR3 sequence reads: CASSLGTV. This chain joins TRBV7-9 and TRBJ1-2. The CDR3 spans 8 residues, counting both ends. Germline V CDR1 and CDR2: SEHNR, FQNEAQ (reference sequence).

The gene calls are TRBV2 and TRBJ1-6; 8 bases agree with TRBD1. Germline assignment: CDR1 SNHLY and CDR2 FYNNEI. With V trimmed by 3 bases and J by 7 bases, 8 bases remained unmatched. This CDR3 has 16 residues. The CDR3 region has the DNA TGTGCCAGCAGTGACAGGGGGCCCCGAAAGAATTCACCCCTCCACTTT. Protein sequence: CASSDRGPRKNSPLHF.

The chain combines TRBV5-1 with TRBJ1-2; D gene ambiguous. V was cut by 2 bases and J by 3 bases, with 5 bases left in between. The CDR3 runs to 12 residues. Germline V gene sequence: CDR1 SGHRS, CDR2 YFSETQ. The CDR3 nucleotides are TGCGCCAGCAGCTTCGGACACTATGGCTACACCTTC. Encoded protein: CASSFGHYGYTF.

V and J are TRBV25-1 and TRBJ2-7; 8 bases match TRBD2. Trimming at V came to 5 bases and at J to 7 bases, leaving 16 bases not matched to a gene. There are 16 residues in the CDR3. Germline V CDR1 and CDR2: MGHDK, SYGVNS. The CDR3 DNA reads TGTGCCAGCAGTCCGACGACCGGGACTAGAAGCGGAGAGCAGTACTTC. Translation: CASSPTTGTRSGEQYF.

V gene TRBV5-1 combines with J gene TRBJ2-3, with TRBD1 matching over 9 bases. The CDR3 has 15 residues. V trimming: 5 bases; J trimming: 6 bases; junction bases outside the gene matches: 10. From germline, CDR1 is SGHRS and CDR2 YFSETQ. DNA of the CDR3: TGCGCCAGCAGACCCGGGACAGGGAATCAGGATACGCAGTATTTT. This translates into CASRPGTGNQDTQYF.